This T cell receptor beta chain was observed in a study of blood T cells in healthy people across ages. Of note for this clonotype: Its antigen is undetermined.

Findings and limits, study-wide: Significant beta diversity loss was already apparent by age approximately 36, declining roughly linearly.

The CDR3 length is 14 residues. V lost 3 bases to trimming and J lost 7 bases; unmatched junction nucleotides: 9. In terms of origin and age, donors were healthy Caucasian individuals from Russia aged 6 to 90. Next came a second PCR, run for about 6 to 11 cycles, which used a sample-barcoded 5' primer along with a J-beta primer mix. Each single sample gave us at least 2.5 million CDR3-containing paired-end reads. TCRdb passed the 5' RACE reads through MiXCR, listing each CDR3 protein once. This table has 550,000 to 800,000 distinct CDR3 sequences, 32% appearing once. Specimen: blood. The TCR originated in a woman of 80 years or more in good health. The chain employs TRBV12-3 or TRBV12-4 and TRBJ2-7; TRBD2 agrees at 7 bases. The CDR3 loop is CASSLSGRTLEQYF. DNA for the CDR3: TGTGCCAGCAGTTTGTCCGGGAGGACCCTAGAGCAGTACTTC.